This is a list of T cell receptor beta chains from one sample in a study of CD8 T cells in Susac syndrome. From the immunoSEQ multiplex PCR reads, TCRdb called clonotypes with MiXCR, one entry per CDR3 protein. Of about 150,000 distinct CDR3 sequences in the sample, roughly 94% are singletons; the top ten hold approximately 0.075%. Sequencing was carried out using CD4+ T cells from PBMCs. The receptors were sampled from a human donor in good health. The CDR3 runs from the conserved cysteine through the conserved F or W. A D gene is named only where the DNA matches it firmly. The size field is filled for only some rows; it gives once, few, many or a size class.

.,TRBV5-1,TRBJ2-5,TRBD2,CASSLGTSGAFQETQYF,TGCGCCAGCAGCTTGGGGACTAGCGGGGCGTTCCAAGAGACCCAGTACTTC
.,TRBV6-6,TRBJ1-3,TRBD1,CASRTGTDSGNTIYF,TGTGCCAGCAGAACCGGGACAGACTCTGGAAACACCATATATTTT
.,TRBV27,TRBJ1-4,.,CASSATRANEKLFF,TGTGCCAGCAGCGCGACGCGTGCTAATGAAAAACTGTTTTTT
once,TRBV12-3/TRBV12-4,TRBJ2-7,TRBD1,CASSLRGTGSFEQYF,TGTGCCAGCAGTTTAAGGGGGACAGGGTCGTTCGAGCAGTACTTC
.,TRBV4-3,TRBJ2-5,.,CASSPLRTGGRTQETQYF,TGCGCCAGCAGCCCCTTAAGAACGGGGGGCCGAACCCAAGAGACCCAGTACTTC
.,TRBV29-1,TRBJ2-5,.,CSVLRKGETQYF,TGCAGCGTTCTGCGGAAGGGAGAGACCCAGTACTTC
few,TRBV2,TRBJ1-1,.,CASSAGGRNTEAFF,TGTGCCAGCAGTGCCGGGGGGCGGAACACTGAAGCTTTCTTT
.,TRBV6-5,TRBJ2-5,TRBD2,CASSYSGLAGGETQYF,TGTGCCAGCAGTTACTCGGGACTAGCGGGAGGAGAGACCCAGTACTTC
.,TRBV20-1,TRBJ1-5,.,CSATTGNSNQPQHF,TGCAGTGCCACCACAGGGAATAGCAATCAGCCCCAGCATTTT
once,TRBV2,TRBJ2-1,.,CASREGSPSYNEQFF,TGTGCCAGCAGAGAGGGGAGTCCATCCTACAATGAGCAGTTCTTC
.,TRBV5-1,TRBJ2-5,TRBD2,CASSLVLAVGETQYF,TGCGCCAGCAGCTTGGTACTAGCGGTTGGGGAGACCCAGTACTTC